This T cell receptor (beta chain) derives from a study of cytomegalovirus exposure and HLA in healthy donors. 13 Jbeta primers and 60 Vbeta primers were used for the PCR. TCRdb's table, derived via immunoSEQ multiplex PCR, lists solely in-frame clones and lacks some. The table lists 65,000 to 100,000 clones, roughly 77% of them singletons, with about 15% in the top ten. Findings and limits, study-wide: Some segments of the V type, notably TRBV6-2 and TRBV6-3, were excluded as indistinguishable. The Asian-associated ancestry cluster reportedly had fewer N-insertions than the 666-donor mean in a later analysis. In vitro experiments confirmed that a few CMV-associated chains were specific for CMV antigens.

Comments on this clone: Its antigen is not identified.

Germline V gives CDR1 SGHRS, CDR2 YFSETQ. V was trimmed by 4 bases and J by 4 bases, leaving 14 bases between them. This CDR3 spans 14 amino acids. The sequence was collected from a woman aged 40 to 50 in good health and CMV-seropositive. Sequenced input: PBMCs. The J gene is TRBJ1-1, the V gene TRBV5-1, with a weak D call TRBD1 (5 bases). For the CDR3, the DNA is TGCGCCAGCAGCCTTTGGGGGGAGGGCACTGAAGCTTTCTTT. Encoded protein: CASSLWGEGTEAFF.